This T cell receptor beta chain was recovered during a study of beta chain features in type 1 diabetes. The CDR3 contains 15 residues. The ends were cut back, 4 bases at V and 12 bases at J, with 20 bases in the middle. Looked up from germline, CDR1 is SGHNT and CDR2 is YYREEE (reference sequence). This clone was seen a few times. Expressed TCRB transcripts were sequenced because the entire RNA isolate underwent reverse transcription. Only in-frame clones appear in the TCRdb table, and some are missing; sequencing was by immunoSEQ multiplex PCR. The table lists roughly 450,000 clones, approximately 15% of them singletons, with roughly 0.036% in the top ten.

The chain couples TRBV5-4 to TRBJ1-6; tentatively, D is TRBD1 (6 bases). The clonotype was recovered from a young man in good health. Sequenced input: naive CD4+ T cells from blood. The CDR3 nucleotides are TGTGCCAGCAGCATACAGGGTCAAGGATTGGGACCCCTCCACTTT. It yields the protein CASSIQGQGLGPLHF.